This entry is about one T cell receptor beta chain. The sample originates from a study of blood T cell repertoires in COVID-19. Study-wide background: The United States, Italy and Spain provided the acute and convalescent COVID-19 samples.

Trimming cost V 7 bases and J 9 bases; bases outside gene matches: 8. Germline assignment: CDR1 LNHDA and CDR2 SQIVND (reference sequence). The CDR3 is made up of 13 amino acids. As processed by the authors: Researchers report that nucleated cell counts were estimated from reference gene primer amplification. Some clones are missing from TCRdb's copy, which holds only in-frame ones; the method was immunoSEQ multiplex PCR. For V, J and clone size, that table is used; D and trimming come from the DNA. The table shows approximately 440,000 clones, with around 87% occurring only once. What the recovered Cohort 3 donors had was two negative PCRs, clearance, or symptom resolution.

The chain has TRBV19 and TRBJ1-3, with 8 positions matching TRBD1. This receptor was identified in a woman under 30 who had recovered from COVID-19. What was sequenced was PBMCs or T cells enriched from blood (not recorded which). CDR3 sequence: CASTLGQGGTIYF. In nucleotides, the CDR3 is TGTGCCAGTACCCTAGGACAGGGTGGCACCATATATTTT.